One sample yielded the 7 T cell receptor beta chains listed below, sequenced in a study of T cell repertoires in cytomegalovirus infection. TCRdb analysed the reads with MiXCR anew, one entry per CDR3 protein. Found here are roughly 500,000 distinct CDR3 sequences, about 11% of them singletons; the top ten hold more than 8.5%. The sequencing sample was made of PBMCs. These TCRs come from a human donor in good health (CMV status not recorded). Some clones in this sample may be carry-over from other donors' samples.

Many counts were recorded for this clonotype. The rearrangement links TRBV30 to TRBJ1-6, with 8 bases lining up with TRBD1. The ends lost 3 bases at V and 10 bases at J; junction bases unmatched: 11. The CDR3 is 15 amino acids. In germline, CDR1 is GTSNPN, CDR2 SVGIG (reference sequence). This chain's CDR3 is CAWRIAWTGYSPLHF. DNA for the CDR3: TGTGCCTGGAGAATTGCTTGGACAGGGTACTCACCCCTCCACTTT.

This clonotype appeared many times. CDR3 DNA: TGTGCCAGCAGTGAAGCCAGGGGACTAGCGGAAAGAGAGACCCAGTACTTC. Protein sequence: CASSEARGLAERETQYF. The rearrangement joins TRBV6-1 to TRBJ2-5; TRBD2 matches 11 bases. Germline CDR1 reads MNHNS; CDR2 reads SASEGT. CDR3 size: 17 residues. Trimming removed 0 bases from V and 4 bases from J; junction bases left unmatched: 7.

This clonotype was detected ten times or more. The chain recombines TRBV20-1 with TRBJ2-7; 8 bases align to TRBD1. V lost 8 bases to trimming and J lost 1 base; unmatched junction nucleotides: 10. Germline CDR1 is DFQATT and CDR2 is SNEGSKA (reference sequence). The CDR3 has 14 residues. Here the CDR3 reads CSPRGDRTSYEQYF. The CDR3 nucleotides read TGCAGTCCTCGTGGGGACAGGACGTCCTACGAGCAGTACTTC.

At least ten counts were recorded for this clonotype. This rearrangement joins TRBV28 to TRBJ1-2; 10 bases are shared with TRBD1. The germline V gene has CDR1 MDHEN and CDR2 SYDVKM. J lost 2 bases, V lost 5 bases, and 8 bases had no gene match. The length of the CDR3 is 16 residues. CDR3 residues: CASSLAGTGVNYGYTF. The CDR3 coding sequence is TGTGCCAGCAGTCTAGCCGGGACAGGGGTAAACTATGGCTACACCTTC.

This clonotype was counted ten times or more. This sequence joins TRBV19 and TRBJ1-5; D is possibly TRBD1 (6 bases). This CDR3 contains 14 residues. V was cut by 7 bases and J by 4 bases, with 14 bases left in between. The germline CDR1 and CDR2 sequences are LNHDA and SQIVND (reference sequence). The CDR3 DNA follows: TGTGCCAGTAACCAACAGGGTTGGAATCAGCCCCAGCATTTT. Amino acids: CASNQQGWNQPQHF.

This clonotype came up once. A single base separates this from a much larger clone, so it may be a read error. As the CDR3 is not closed by the conserved phenylalanine or tryptophan, this likely results from a read error. V and J are TRBV20-1 and TRBJ2-5; D ambiguous. The V end was cut by 2 bases, the J end by 5 bases, with 18 bases between. The CDR3 totals 15 residues. The germline V gene has CDR1 DFQATT and CDR2 SNEGSKA (reference sequence). CDR3 amino acids: CSARSPLASLETQYL. The CDR3 DNA follows: TGCAGTGCTAGATCCCCTTTAGCATCTCTGGAGACCCAGTACCTC.

This clonotype was recorded many times. This chain joins TRBV27 and TRBJ1-5, with D possibly being TRBD1 (5 bases). V was trimmed by 0 bases and J by 7 bases, leaving 13 bases between them. The CDR3 length is 15 residues. Germline values: CDR1 MNHEY, CDR2 SMNVEV (reference sequence). For the CDR3, the DNA is TGTGCCAGCAGTTTATCGAACCAGGGCCCCCAGCCCCAGCATTTT. This encodes CASSLSNQGPQPQHF.